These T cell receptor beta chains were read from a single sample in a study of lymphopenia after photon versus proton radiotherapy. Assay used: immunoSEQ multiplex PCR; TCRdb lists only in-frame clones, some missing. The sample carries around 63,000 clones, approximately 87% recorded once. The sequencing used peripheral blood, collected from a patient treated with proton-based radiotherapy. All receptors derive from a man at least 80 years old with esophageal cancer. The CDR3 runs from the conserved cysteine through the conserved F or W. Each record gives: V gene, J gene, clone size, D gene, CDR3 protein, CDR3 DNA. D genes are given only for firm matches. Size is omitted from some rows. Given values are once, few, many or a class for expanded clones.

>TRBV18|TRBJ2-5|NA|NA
CASSQRQEETQYF
TGTGCCAGCTCGCAACGACAGGAAGAGACCCAGTACTTC
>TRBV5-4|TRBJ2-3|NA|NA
CASSLSRLTDTQYF
TGTGCCAGCAGCTTGTCTCGGCTCACAGATACGCAGTATTTT
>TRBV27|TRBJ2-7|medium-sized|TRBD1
CASSSTGPSYEQYF
TGTGCCAGCAGTTCGACAGGGCCGTCCTACGAGCAGTACTTC
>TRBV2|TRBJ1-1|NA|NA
CASSEGVYPAEAFF
TGTGCCAGCAGTGAAGGGGTATATCCGGCTGAAGCTTTCTTT
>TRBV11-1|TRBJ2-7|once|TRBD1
CASSLDWGQYPYEQYF
TGTGCCAGCAGCTTAGATTGGGGACAGTACCCGTACGAGCAGTACTTC
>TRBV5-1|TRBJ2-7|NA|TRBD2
CASSLTSGGINEQYF
TGCGCCAGCAGCTTAACTAGCGGGGGGATAAACGAGCAGTACTTC
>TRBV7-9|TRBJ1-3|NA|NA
CASSHGQTGNTIYF
TGTGCCAGCAGCCACGGACAGACTGGAAACACCATATATTTT
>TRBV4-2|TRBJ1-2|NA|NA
CASSLSSGQGSFGYTF
TGTGCCAGCAGCCTTAGCTCGGGGCAGGGGTCATTTGGCTACACCTTC
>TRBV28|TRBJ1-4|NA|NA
CASSPISEKLFF
TGTGCCAGCAGTCCCATATCTGAAAAACTGTTTTTT
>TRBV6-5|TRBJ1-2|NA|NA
CASSPRQYNYGYTF
TGTGCCAGCAGTCCTCGACAGTATAACTATGGCTACACCTTC
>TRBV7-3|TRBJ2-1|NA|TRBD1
CASSSGQTTNEQFF
TGTGCCAGCAGCTCGGGACAGACTACTAATGAGCAGTTCTTC
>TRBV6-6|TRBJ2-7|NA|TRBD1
CASSQTGVEQYF
TGTGCCAGCAGTCAGACAGGGGTCGAGCAGTACTTC
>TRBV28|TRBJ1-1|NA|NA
CSSTEAFF
TGTAGTAGTACTGAAGCTTTCTTT
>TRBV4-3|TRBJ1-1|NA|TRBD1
CASSKLGQGRSEAFF
TGCGCCAGCAGCAAACTGGGACAGGGGCGATCTGAAGCTTTCTTT
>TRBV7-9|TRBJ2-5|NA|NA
CASSPGLTQQETQYF
TGTGCCAGCTCCCCGGGTCTAACTCAGCAAGAGACCCAGTACTTC
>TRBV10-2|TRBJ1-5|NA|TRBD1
CASRIGQGTQPQHF
TGCGCCAGCAGAATTGGACAGGGGACACAGCCCCAGCATTTT
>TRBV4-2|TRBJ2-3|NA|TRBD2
CASSPNGVWRLAGVPSTDTQYF
TGTGCCAGCAGCCCCAACGGAGTCTGGAGACTAGCGGGGGTCCCTAGCACAGATACGCAGTATTTT
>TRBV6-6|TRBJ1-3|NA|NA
CASSYSQGAGNTIYF
TGTGCCAGCAGTTACTCTCAGGGTGCTGGAAACACCATATATTTT
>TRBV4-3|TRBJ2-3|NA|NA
CASSSRDTTTDTQYF
TGCGCCAGCAGCAGCCGGGACACAACCACAGATACGCAGTATTTT
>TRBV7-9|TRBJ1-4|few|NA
CASSLVSGSSNEKLFF
TGTGCCAGCAGCTTAGTCTCGGGCAGCTCGAATGAAAAACTGTTTTTT
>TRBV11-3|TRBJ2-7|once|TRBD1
CASSPRGTGSREQYF
TGTGCCAGCAGCCCCAGGGGGACAGGCTCTCGCGAGCAGTACTTC
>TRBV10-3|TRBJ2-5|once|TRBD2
CAISGTSGGPKETQYF
TGTGCCATCAGTGGGACTAGCGGGGGGCCGAAAGAGACCCAGTACTTC
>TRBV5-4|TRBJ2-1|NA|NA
CASSSQRDEQFF
TGTGCCAGCAGCTCCCAACGTGATGAGCAGTTCTTC
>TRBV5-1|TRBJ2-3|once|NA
CASSTLSGTDTQYF
TGCGCCAGCAGCACCCTTAGCGGCACAGATACGCAGTATTTT
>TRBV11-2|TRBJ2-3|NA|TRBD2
CASSPGSRGRVTDTQYF
TGTGCCAGCAGCCCCGGGAGTCGCGGGAGGGTCACAGATACGCAGTATTTT
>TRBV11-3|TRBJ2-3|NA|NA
CASSLGGQLAQYF
TGTGCCAGCAGCTTAGGAGGGCAGTTAGCGCAGTATTTT
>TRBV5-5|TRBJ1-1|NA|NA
CASSLSGDTEAFF
TGTGCCAGCAGCTTGTCAGGGGACACTGAAGCTTTCTTT
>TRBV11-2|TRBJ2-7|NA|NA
CASSVQPGLRGYEQYF
TGTGCCAGCAGCGTTCAACCGGGACTGAGGGGTTACGAGCAGTACTTC
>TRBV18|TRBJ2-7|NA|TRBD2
CASSWTSGDPYEQYF
TGTGCCAGCTCATGGACTAGCGGTGACCCCTACGAGCAGTACTTC
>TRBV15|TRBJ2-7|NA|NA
CATSKETGGVYEQYF
TGTGCCACCAGCAAGGAAACAGGGGGGGTCTACGAGCAGTACTTC
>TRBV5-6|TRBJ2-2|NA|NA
CASSSGMIGGGELFF
TGTGCCAGCAGCTCTGGGATGATAGGGGGCGGGGAGCTGTTTTTT
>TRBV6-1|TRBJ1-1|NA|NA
CASSGSLDTEAFF
TGTGCCAGCAGTGGCTCGTTAGACACTGAAGCTTTCTTT
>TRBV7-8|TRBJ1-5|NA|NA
CASSRGEPPVSQPQHF
TGTGCCAGCAGTCGTGGGGAGCCCCCGGTATCTCAGCCCCAGCATTTT
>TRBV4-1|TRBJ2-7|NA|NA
CASSQEPGPSPYEQYF
TGCGCCAGCAGCCAAGAACCTGGACCATCCCCCTACGAGCAGTACTTC
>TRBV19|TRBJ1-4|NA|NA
CASSIREQNEKLFF
TGTGCCAGTAGTATCCGGGAACAGAATGAAAAACTGTTTTTT
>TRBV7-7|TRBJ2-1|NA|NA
CASSSPGVNEQFF
TGTGCTAGCAGCAGTCCGGGGGTCAATGAGCAGTTCTTC
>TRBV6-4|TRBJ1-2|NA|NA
CASSVGPANYGYTF
TGTGCCAGCAGTGTCGGACCAGCTAACTATGGCTACACCTTC
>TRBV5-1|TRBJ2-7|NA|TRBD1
CASSWGKGAAYEQYF
TGCGCCAGCAGCTGGGGCAAGGGGGCAGCCTACGAGCAGTACTTC
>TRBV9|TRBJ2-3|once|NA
CASSTGPDTQYF
TGTGCCAGCAGCACGGGACCAGATACGCAGTATTTT
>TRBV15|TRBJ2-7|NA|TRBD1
CATSRDRARGQAGVMHEQYF
TGTGCCACCAGCAGAGATCGTGCAAGGGGACAGGCGGGCGTAATGCACGAGCAGTACTTC
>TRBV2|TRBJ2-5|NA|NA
CASSENRGGETQYF
TGTGCCAGCAGTGAAAACAGGGGAGGAGAGACCCAGTACTTC
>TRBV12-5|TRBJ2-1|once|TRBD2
CASGFGTNNNEQFF
TGTGCTAGTGGTTTTGGGACTAACAACAATGAGCAGTTCTTC
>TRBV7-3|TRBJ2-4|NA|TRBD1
CASSLTGQGGNIQYF
TGTGCCAGCAGCTTAACCGGACAGGGGGGAAACATTCAGTACTTC
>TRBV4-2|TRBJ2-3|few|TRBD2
CASSQEASGVTDTQYF
TGTGCCAGCAGCCAAGAGGCTAGCGGGGTTACAGATACGCAGTATTTT
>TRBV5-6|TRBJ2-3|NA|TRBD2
CASALGLAGSTDTQYF
TGTGCCAGCGCCCTGGGACTAGCGGGTAGCACAGATACGCAGTATTTT
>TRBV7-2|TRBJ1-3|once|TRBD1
CASSLFPGGGNTIYF
TGTGCCAGCAGCTTATTTCCAGGGGGAGGAAACACCATATATTTT
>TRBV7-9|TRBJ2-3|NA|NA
CASSLGPDKSTDTQYF
TGTGCCAGCAGCCTGGGGCCGGACAAAAGCACAGATACGCAGTATTTT
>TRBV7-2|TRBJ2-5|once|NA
CASSLVPEAETQYF
TGTGCCAGCAGCTTAGTTCCCGAAGCGGAGACCCAGTACTTC
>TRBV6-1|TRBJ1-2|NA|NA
CASSEFGRNYGYTF
TGTGCCAGCAGTGAATTCGGGAGGAACTATGGCTACACCTTC
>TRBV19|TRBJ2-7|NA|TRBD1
CASSRTGDSYEQYF
TGTGCCAGTAGCCGGACAGGGGACTCCTACGAGCAGTACTTC